This T cell receptor (beta chain) is from a study of cytomegalovirus exposure and HLA in healthy donors. CDR1 and CDR2 (germline): ENHRY, SYGVKD. J was trimmed by 7 bases and V by 7 bases; bases with no gene match: 10. CDR3 length: 15 amino acids. In the PCR, 60 Vbeta and 13 Jbeta primers were used. Profiled with immunoSEQ multiplex PCR; TCRdb holds only in-frame clones, not every one. There are about 210,000 clones in the sample, with approximately 1% held by the top ten. The TCR comes from a woman in her twenties or thirties in good health and CMV-seropositive. The chain employs TRBV10-3 and TRBJ2-5, with 12 bases matching TRBD2. What was sequenced was PBMCs. The CDR3 DNA reads as TGTGCCATCAAGACTAGCGGGAGTGAAGGGGTGACCCAGTACTTC. This codes for CAIKTSGSEGVTQYF.